The table lists the clone carrying this T cell receptor (beta chain) with a count of one. Recovered Cohort 3 donors showed two negative PCRs, clearance, or symptom resolution. The data belong to a study of blood T cell repertoires in COVID-19. The data were produced by immunoSEQ multiplex PCR, yet TCRdb's version contains in-frame clones alone and is incomplete. The table has more than 150,000 clones, about 90% seen once. The CDR3 extends over 14 amino acids. Germline CDR1 and CDR2: LGHDT and YNNKEL (reference sequence). After removal of 1 base from V and 4 bases from J, the junction contained 3 bases not matched to a gene.

The source is a woman between 45 and 65 years old who had recovered from COVID-19. The chain employs TRBV3-1 (or the pseudogene TRBV3-2) and TRBJ1-2, with 7 nucleotides matching TRBD1. Sequencing was done on a sample of PBMCs or T cells enriched from blood (not recorded which). CDR3 in amino acids: CASSQGQGPYGYTF. CDR3 coding DNA: TGTGCCAGCAGCCAAGGACAGGGCCCCTATGGCTACACCTTC.